What follows is one T cell receptor beta chain and its context. It lacks a known antigen. The record has no base qualities; no much larger clone is one base away. The data are from a study of metastatic and nonmetastatic thyroid tumors (dated by TCRdb to 2020 to 2021). Turning to the overall study: Repertoires were compared across peripheral blood and tumor or nodule tissue samples from malignant and benign thyroid patients. Results and caveats for the whole study, not just this receptor: TCR beta diversity was reported as significantly higher in malignant tumors than in benign nodules, in both blood and tumor samples.

Before undergoing thyroid surgery, none of the patients had been given any kind of treatment. Patient clinical samples collected from the early 2010s to the late 2010s were retrospectively analysed using T-cell receptor beta sequencing. Including the terminal cysteine and phenylalanine, the CDR3 comprises 17 residues. Left in the record is the CDR3 DNA by itself, 51 bases read in frame from the first base. The V end gives up 5 bases and the J end 2 bases, leaving 13 bases in the junction not matched to a gene. CDR1 and CDR2, per the germline V gene, are SGHTA and FQGNSA. Receptor libraries were prepared by PCR. The sample was run on an Illumina HiSeq 4000. High-throughput sequencing was used to profile the TCR beta-chain CDR3 region of each patient. From the authors' description of their analysis: Drawing on CDR3 differences between clinicopathological groups, the researchers built a classifier meant to tell apart patients with distant-metastatic papillary thyroid cancer. The Shannon index was used to assess repertoire diversity, and the Morisita-Horn index was used to assess tumor-blood repertoire similarity. TCRdb reprocessing: public reads trimmed at Q25 with fastp, clones called with MiXCR, in-frame beta chains kept. These V and J calls rely on TCRdb rather than the paper's analysis. This sample lists some 6,600 clones; about 32% were detected once. Around 13% of the sample goes to the ten largest clones.

Rearrangement joined TRBV7-2 to TRBJ2-5; 8 central bases correspond to TRBD2. The receptor was derived from a female donor with papillary thyroid cancer or a benign thyroid nodule (not recorded which). Some clones in this sample may be carry-over from other donors' samples. The sequencing sample was made of adjacent normal tissue. The CDR3 region has the sequence CASSPWGAGGTQETQYF. In nucleotides, the sequence is TGTGCCAGCAGCCCATGGGGGGCGGGAGGAACTCAAGAGACCCAGTACTTC.